One and the same sample provided the 10 T cell receptor beta chains below, sequenced in a study of Graves' ophthalmopathy and Graves' hyperthyroidism. Amplified material comprised TCR beta CDR3 regions derived from RNA transcripts. The first-round RT-PCR employed HTBI primers together with the Qiagen OneStep RT-PCR kit. A multiplex PCR was then performed as the second round. TCRdb reprocessed the multiplex PCR reads via MiXCR and lists one record per CDR3 protein. This table has around 400,000 distinct CDR3 sequences, approximately 21% appearing once. What was sequenced was peripheral blood. The receptors derive from a woman aged 18-35 years with stable Graves' hyperthyroidism.

This clonotype turned up a few times. This chain connects TRBV30 to TRBJ1-1, with D uncertain. This CDR3 has 15 amino acids. Germline-derived CDR1 and CDR2 are GTSNPN and SVGIG (reference sequence). V lost 2 bases and J lost 1, with 14 bases in between. In nucleotides, the CDR3 is TGTGCCTGGAGTTATTCTTGGGCCGGGAACACTGAAGCTTTCTTT. It codes for CAWSYSWAGNTEAFF. The whole variable domain, filled in from reference TRBV30 and TRBJ1-1, reads SQTIHQWPATLVQPVGSPLSLECTVEGTSNPNLYWYRQAAGRGLQLLFYSVGIGQISSEVPQNLSASRPQDRQFILSSKKLLLSDSGFYLCAWSYSWAGNTEAFFGQGTRLTVV.

This clonotype was seen ten or more times. The chain employs TRBV29-1 and TRBJ2-5; TRBD2 might be the D (6 bases). The V end was cut by 0 bases, the J end by 5 bases, with 13 bases between. The CDR3 has 14 amino acids. CDR1 and CDR2 from the germline V gene are SQVTM and ANQGSEA. DNA for the CDR3: TGCAGCGTTGAAGATTTTGGGGCGGGGGAGACCCAGTACTTC. Its protein is CSVEDFGAGETQYF.

This clonotype was seen many times. This chain joins TRBV7-6 and TRBJ2-7; 8 bases fit TRBD1. Looked up from germline, CDR1 is SGHVS and CDR2 is FNYEAQ. V was clipped by 5 bases and J by 2 bases; unmatched bases: 5. This CDR3 is 14 amino acids long. The CDR3 bases are TGTGCCAGCAGCGCCCGGGACAGGCCCTACGAGCAGTACTTC. Translation gives CASSARDRPYEQYF.

In its sample, this clonotype was seen a few times. This chain connects TRBV3-1 to TRBJ1-2; possibly TRBD1 for D (6 bases). V was shortened by 1 base and J by 6 bases, with 12 bases between the two germline ends. Germline-derived CDR1 and CDR2 are LGHDT and YNNKEL (reference sequence). The CDR3 has 14 residues. As DNA, the CDR3 is TGTGCCAGCAGCCAAGGACAGGATCTACATGGCTACACCTTC. Amino acids: CASSQGQDLHGYTF.

The V and J genes are TRBV25-1 and TRBJ2-2; 7 nucleotides match TRBD2. The CDR3 is 14 amino acids. After removal of 7 bases from V and 1 base from J, the junction contained 3 bases not matched to a gene. Looked up from germline, CDR1 is MGHDK and CDR2 is SYGVNS. CDR3 in amino acids: CASKRDWNTGELFF. CDR3 nucleotides: TGTGCCAGCAAGCGGGATTGGAACACCGGGGAGCTGTTTTTT.

The gene calls are TRBV12-3 or TRBV12-4 and TRBJ2-7; D is uncertain. The CDR3 is made up of 13 amino acids. With 3 bases removed from V and 4 bases from J, the gap between germline ends came to 10 bases. CDR3 protein: CASSFQSIYEQYF. CDR3 in DNA: TGTGCCAGCAGTTTTCAAAGTATTTACGAGCAGTACTTC.

This clonotype was detected many times. The CDR3 here is CASSFAWGPAHSAGYEQYF. The CDR3 nucleotides are TGTGCCAGCAGTTTCGCTTGGGGACCCGCTCATTCGGCGGGATACGAGCAGTACTTC. The chain uses TRBV28 and TRBJ2-7, with a tentative D call TRBD2 (6 bases). This CDR3 is 19 amino acids long. V shed 3 bases and J shed 4 bases, with 28 bases lying between them. Germline V gives CDR1 MDHEN, CDR2 SYDVKM.

This clonotype appeared once. The conserved closing phenylalanine or tryptophan is absent in this CDR3, likely reflecting a read error. The chain combines TRBV5-1 with TRBJ2-7; a weak D match, TRBD1 (5 bases). Germline CDR1 SGHRS, CDR2 YFSETQ. Deletions cut 0 bases from V and 2 bases from J, with 12 bases between. CDR3 length equals 15 residues. The CDR3 DNA is TGCGCCAGCAGCTTGGAGGTGACAGAGACCTACGAGCAGTACTCC. Translation gives CASSLEVTETYEQYS.

There are many counts of this clonotype. The genes are TRBV5-1 and TRBJ2-7; 10 nucleotides agree with TRBD1. J was trimmed by 0 bases and V by 4 bases; bases with no gene match: 7. The CDR3 extends over 16 amino acids. Germline V gene lookup returns CDR1 SGHRS and CDR2 YFSETQ. The CDR3 loop reads CASSKGQGTYSYEQYF. In nucleotides, the CDR3 is TGCGCCAGCAGCAAGGGACAGGGGACCTACTCCTACGAGCAGTACTTC.

The V and J genes are TRBV2 and TRBJ2-7, with a tentative D call TRBD1 (6 bases). Germline CDR1 and CDR2: SNHLY and FYNNEI. The CDR3 totals 15 residues. Trimming pared 6 bases from V and 0 bases from J, leaving 15 bases between. CDR3 amino acids: CASSPGQRYSYEQYF. The CDR3, as DNA: TGTGCCAGCAGCCCTGGACAGAGATACTCCTACGAGCAGTACTTC.